This T cell receptor beta chain was sequenced during a study of shared clonotypes between healthy human individuals. TCRdb's copy holds only in-frame clones and misses some; the assay was immunoSEQ multiplex PCR. This sample has some 2,000,000 clones, with 85% to 95% found just once. Donation came from healthy HIV-negative adults that had no recent acute infections or vaccinations. The CDR3 covers 14 residues. Germline V gene sequence: CDR1 LNHDA, CDR2 SQIVND (reference sequence). V lost 6 bases and J 5 bases, leaving 16 bases between the germline ends. Sequenced input: naive CD4+ T cells sorted from blood. Specified subset: CD45RA+ positively selected. The sequence was collected from a man aged 18-30 years in good health. V and J are TRBV19 and TRBJ1-1; D may be TRBD1 (5 bases). CDR3 loop: CASRSGGLSTEAFF. The CDR3 DNA sequence: TGTGCCAGTAGATCGGGGGGATTAAGTACTGAAGCTTTCTTT. Drawing the rest from reference TRBV19 and TRBJ1-1, the complete variable domain is DGGITQSPKYLFRKEGQNVTLSCEQNLNHDAMYWYRQDPGQGLRLIYYSQIVNDFQKGDIAEGYSVSREKKESFPLTVTSAQKNPTAFYLCASRSGGLSTEAFFGQGTRLTVV.